This T cell receptor beta chain was sequenced during a study of siplizumab effects on memory and regulatory T cells. Trimming left V 4 bases short and J 0 bases short, with 7 bases between. The CDR3 is 13 residues long. Per the germline V gene, CDR1 is LNHDA and CDR2 is SQIVND (reference sequence). This clone appeared a single time. Using immunoSEQ multiplex PCR, the repertoire was profiled, and TCRdb retains in-frame clones only, with some absent. The sample contains 110,000 or so clones, 85% to 95% of which appear only once. The V gene is TRBV19, the J gene TRBJ2-7; the D gene is possibly TRBD2 (5 bases). This clonotype was obtained from a human donor in good health. The sequencing sample was made of CD4+ T cells sorted from blood. The CDR3 reads CASSRGLSYEQYF. DNA for the CDR3: TGTGCCAGTAGTAGAGGACTCTCCTACGAGCAGTACTTC.